These 16 T cell receptor beta chains were all obtained from the same sample, sequenced in a study of blood T cells in healthy people across ages. Together with a sample-barcoded 5' primer, a J-beta primer mix was included in a second PCR lasting 7 to 11 cycles. MiXCR, run by TCRdb on the 5' RACE reads, gives a single entry per CDR3 protein. The data contain 350,000 to 450,000 distinct CDR3 sequences, 45% to 65% of them seen just once; the ten biggest clones take up roughly 51%. The sample taken for sequencing was blood. All receptors come from a man in his 60s in good health.

This clonotype was seen only once. The chain has TRBV24-1 and TRBJ2-4; D may match TRBD1 or TRBD2 (5 bases each). CDR1 KGHDR and CDR2 SFDVKD come from the germline V gene. Trimming removed 3 bases from V and 8 bases from J, with 10 bases in between. The CDR3 is made up of 13 amino acids. The CDR3 region has the DNA TGTGCCACCAGTGATCAGGGACGGGACATTCAGTACTTC. This codes for CATSDQGRDIQYF.

The rearrangement joins TRBV20-1 to TRBJ2-5; TRBD1 might be the D (5 bases). Trimming pared 4 bases from V and 11 bases from J, leaving 20 bases between. The germline V gene encodes CDR1 DFQATT and CDR2 SNEGSKA (reference sequence). This CDR3 has 13 amino acids. DNA of the CDR3: TGCAGTGCTACAGGACATAACTTACGAGTGCAGTACTTC. As protein: CSATGHNLRVQYF.

CDR3 sequence reads: CASSVLNSYTF. CDR3 coding DNA: TGTGCCAGCAGTGTCCTGAACAGCTACACCTTC. The V and J genes are TRBV2 and TRBJ1-2; no clear D gene. Germline V lookup: CDR1 SNHLY, CDR2 FYNNEI. This CDR3 spans 11 amino acids. Trimming left V 4 bases short and J 9 bases short, with 9 bases between.

The J gene is TRBJ2-5, the V gene TRBV20-1; 9 bases line up with TRBD2. The CDR3 length is 18 residues. V lost 0 bases, J lost 2 bases, and 13 bases stayed unmatched. Germline-derived CDR1 and CDR2 are DFQATT and SNEGSKA (reference sequence). DNA of the CDR3: TGCAGTGCTAGAGATTTACCGAGACTAGCGGCGTTTCAAGAGACCCAGTACTTC. It translates to CSARDLPRLAAFQETQYF.

The chain couples TRBV2 to TRBJ2-1; D is undetermined. This CDR3 is built from 15 residues. The V and J ends lost 6 bases and 3 bases respectively, with 15 bases between them. Germline V CDR1 and CDR2: SNHLY, FYNNEI. The CDR3 sequence is CASRDIGRVYNEQFF. CDR3 DNA sequence: TGTGCCAGCAGGGATATTGGCAGAGTCTACAATGAGCAGTTCTTC.

V usage is TRBV5-1 and J usage is TRBJ2-7; 8 nucleotides agree with TRBD2. J gave up 3 bases and V 0 bases, and 8 bases lay outside the gene matches. This CDR3 has 16 amino acids. Germline V gene lookup returns CDR1 SGHRS and CDR2 YFSETQ. CDR3 sequence reads: CASSLDAGLEIYEQYF. DNA of the CDR3: TGCGCCAGCAGCTTGGACGCGGGACTAGAAATCTACGAGCAGTACTTC.

This clonotype appeared once. The rearrangement links TRBV5-1 to TRBJ2-7, with a tentative D call TRBD2 (5 bases). Germline CDR1 and CDR2: SGHRS and YFSETQ. The V end lost 2 bases, the J end lost 2 bases, and 11 bases lay between the germline ends. CDR3 size: 14 residues. CDR3 region: CASSLKPGTYEQYF. CDR3 sequence (DNA): TGCGCCAGCAGCTTAAAGCCGGGAACCTACGAGCAGTACTTC.

This clonotype was recorded a few times. The rearrangement uses TRBV20-1 and TRBJ2-7; TRBD2 aligns across 8 bases. The end of the DNA fits TRBJ2-5 better, so the J call may be wrong. The CDR3 contains 15 residues. Germline CDR1 and CDR2: DFQATT and SNEGSKA (reference sequence). This CDR3 reads CSARDPSGGVETQYF. The CDR3 DNA follows: TGCAGTGCTAGAGATCCCAGCGGGGGTGTTGAGACCCAGTACTTC.

This chain connects TRBV7-9 to TRBJ2-1; TRBD1 is a possible D gene (5 bases). Trimming left V 9 bases short and J 4 bases short, with 16 bases between. Germline V gene sequence: CDR1 SEHNR, CDR2 FQNEAQ (reference sequence). This CDR3 contains 14 residues. The DNA of the CDR3 is TGTGCCAGGGGAACAGACGGACAATACAATGAGCAGTTCTTC. Translating it yields CARGTDGQYNEQFF.

In this sample, this clonotype turned up a few times. J is TRBJ2-5 and V is TRBV4-3, with no clear D. Trimming left V 4 bases short and J 4 bases short, with 10 bases between. CDR3 length: 13 residues. Germline V gene data show CDR1 as LGHNA and CDR2 as YSLEER. The CDR3 bases are TGCGCCAGCAGCCGTGACCTTGCAGAGACCCAGTACTTC. This encodes CASSRDLAETQYF.

The rearrangement uses TRBV25-1 and TRBJ2-5, with 11 bases matching TRBD1. Germline CDR1 and CDR2: MGHDK and SYGVNS. The CDR3 runs 15 residues. The V gene end was trimmed by 5 bases and the J gene end by 3 bases; junction bases not matched to a gene: 5. This chain's CDR3 is CASSKDRGREETQYF. Here the CDR3 DNA reads TGTGCCAGCAGTAAGGACAGGGGGCGGGAAGAGACCCAGTACTTC.

V is TRBV25-1 and J is TRBJ2-6; D is perhaps TRBD1 (6 bases). V was pared by 6 bases and J by 0 bases, with 12 bases between. The germline V gene encodes CDR1 MGHDK and CDR2 SYGVNS. CDR3 length: 16 amino acids. CDR3 sequence reads: CASSPTGASGANVLTF. CDR3 nucleotides: TGTGCCAGCAGCCCGACAGGTGCCTCTGGGGCCAACGTCCTGACTTTC. Full variable domain (outside the CDR3, taken from reference TRBV25-1 and TRBJ2-6): EADIYQTPRYLVIGTGKKITLECSQTMGHDKMYWYQQDPGMELHLIHYSYGVNSTEKGDLSSESTVSRIRTEHFPLTLESARPSHTSQYLCASSPTGASGANVLTFGAGSRLTVL.

V gene TRBV4-1 combines with J gene TRBJ2-7, with unresolved D. From germline, CDR1 is MGHRA and CDR2 YSYEKL. The CDR3 runs to 15 residues. Trimming left V 1 base short and J 2 bases short, with 12 bases between. CDR3 coding DNA: TGCGCCAGCAGCCAAGTCTACGACGGAACCTACGAGCAGTACTTC. Encoded protein: CASSQVYDGTYEQYF.

Written as DNA, the CDR3 is TGCGCCAGCAGCCAAATGGGACTAGTCCGCGAGACCCAGTACTTC. Translating it yields CASSQMGLVRETQYF. The rearrangement joins TRBV4-1 to TRBJ2-5; TRBD2 matches at 8 bases. The V gene end was trimmed by 2 bases and the J gene end by 5 bases; junction bases not matched to a gene: 7. The CDR3 loop spans 15 amino acids. Germline CDR1 reads MGHRA; CDR2 reads YSYEKL.

This clonotype showed up just a few times. The chain couples TRBV4-2 to TRBJ2-7; 7 nucleotides match TRBD2. This CDR3 has 14 amino acids. Germline V lookup: CDR1 LGHNA, CDR2 YNFKEQ. J was trimmed by 2 bases and V by 4 bases; bases with no gene match: 5. The CDR3 DNA reads as TGTGCCAGCAGCCCTCGGACTAGGCCCTACGAGCAGTACTTC. Amino acid sequence: CASSPRTRPYEQYF.

The rearrangement uses TRBV2 and TRBJ2-1; 11 nucleotides match TRBD2. V lost 6 bases to trimming and J lost 2 bases; unmatched junction nucleotides: 3. Germline loops: CDR1 SNHLY, CDR2 FYNNEI. The length of the CDR3 is 15 residues. In nucleotides, the CDR3 is TGTGCCAGCAGCCGACTAGCGGGGCCCTACAATGAGCAGTTCTTC. This sequence encodes CASSRLAGPYNEQFF.